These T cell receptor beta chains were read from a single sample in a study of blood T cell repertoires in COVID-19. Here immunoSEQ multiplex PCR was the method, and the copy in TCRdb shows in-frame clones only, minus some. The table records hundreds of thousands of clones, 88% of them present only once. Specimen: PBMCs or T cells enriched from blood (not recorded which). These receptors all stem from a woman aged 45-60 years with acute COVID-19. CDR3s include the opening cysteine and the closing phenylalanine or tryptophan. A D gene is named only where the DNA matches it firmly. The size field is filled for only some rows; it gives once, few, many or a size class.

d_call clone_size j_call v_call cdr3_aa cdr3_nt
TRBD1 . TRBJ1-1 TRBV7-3 CASSRYGQGRTEAFF TGTGCCAGCAGCCGATACGGACAGGGGAGGACTGAAGCTTTCTTT
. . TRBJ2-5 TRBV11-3 CASSPQGGPGETQYF TGTGCCAGCAGCCCGCAGGGGGGCCCGGGAGAGACCCAGTACTTC
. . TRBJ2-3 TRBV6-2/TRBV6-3 CASSQDSAPRTDTQYF TGTGCCAGCAGCCAAGACTCAGCCCCTCGCACAGATACGCAGTATTTT
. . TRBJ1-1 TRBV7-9 CASSRRDFREAFF TGTGCCAGCAGTCGCCGGGACTTCCGGGAAGCTTTCTTT
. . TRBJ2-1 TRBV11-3 CASSLGGPHNEQFF TGTGCCAGCAGCCTCGGGGGGCCTCACAATGAGCAGTTCTTC
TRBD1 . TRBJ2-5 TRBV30 CAWKGQPKETQYF TGTGCCTGGAAGGGACAGCCAAAAGAGACCCAGTACTTC
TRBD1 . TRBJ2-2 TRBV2 CASSEAIPGQEGGELFF TGTGCCAGCAGTGAAGCCATTCCGGGACAGGAGGGCGGGGAGCTGTTTTTT
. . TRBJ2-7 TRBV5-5 CASSLGLYEQYF TGTGCCAGCAGCTTGGGACTCTACGAGCAGTACTTC
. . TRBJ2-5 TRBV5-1 CASSSAVGARETQYF TGCGCCAGCAGCTCAGCTGTAGGGGCCAGGGAGACCCAGTACTTC
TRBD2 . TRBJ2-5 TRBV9 CASSVGRLAGDPMETQYF TGTGCCAGCAGCGTAGGACGACTAGCGGGAGACCCAATGGAGACCCAGTACTTC
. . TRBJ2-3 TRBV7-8 CASSLAVSFTDTQYF TGTGCCAGCAGCTTAGCGGTTAGTTTCACAGATACGCAGTATTTT
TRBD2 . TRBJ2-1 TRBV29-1 CSAQAGGWDEQFF TGCAGCGCGCAGGCGGGAGGGTGGGATGAGCAGTTCTTC
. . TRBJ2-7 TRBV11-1 CASSLEGVSYEQYF TGTGCCAGCAGCTTAGAGGGAGTTTCCTACGAGCAGTACTTC
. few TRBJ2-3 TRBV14 CASSQESWRTDTQYF TGTGCCAGCAGCCAAGAATCATGGCGCACAGATACGCAGTATTTT
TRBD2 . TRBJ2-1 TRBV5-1 CASSLWGTSGISRNEQFF TGCGCCAGCAGCTTGTGGGGGACTAGCGGGATATCAAGGAATGAGCAGTTCTTC
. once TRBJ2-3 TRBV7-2 CASSLGPGPGTDTQYF TGTGCCAGCAGCTTAGGGCCGGGCCCAGGGACAGATACGCAGTATTTT
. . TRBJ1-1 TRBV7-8 CASSVGLQNTEAFF TGTGCCAGCAGCGTGGGACTCCAGAACACTGAAGCTTTCTTT
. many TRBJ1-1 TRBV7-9 CASSLSRTLTEAFF TGTGCCAGCAGCCTGTCTCGGACACTTACTGAAGCTTTCTTT
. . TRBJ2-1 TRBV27 CASSPSVSSYNEQFF TGTGCCAGCAGTCCTAGCGTTAGCTCCTACAATGAGCAGTTCTTC
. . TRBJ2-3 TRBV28 CASSLNTDTQYF TGTGCCAGCAGCCTTAACACAGATACGCAGTATTTT
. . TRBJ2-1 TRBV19 CASRSGPSSYNEQFF TGTGCCAGCCGTTCGGGTCCTAGCTCCTACAATGAGCAGTTCTTC
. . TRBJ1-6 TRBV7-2 CASSLVKAGLSPLHF TGTGCCAGCAGCTTAGTTAAGGCAGGGCTTTCACCCCTCCACTTT
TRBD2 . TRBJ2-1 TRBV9 CASSVGTSGNDEQFF TGTGCCAGCAGCGTAGGGACTAGCGGGAATGATGAGCAGTTCTTC
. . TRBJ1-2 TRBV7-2 CASSLEPGLIIYGYTF TGTGCCAGCAGCTTAGAGCCAGGGCTTATAATCTATGGCTACACCTTC
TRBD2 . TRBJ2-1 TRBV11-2 CASSPPRTSAMGEQFF TGTGCCAGCAGCCCCCCAAGGACTAGCGCCATGGGTGAGCAGTTCTTC
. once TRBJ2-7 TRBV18 CASSPGRQIWIEQYF TGTGCCAGCTCACCCGGACGACAGATTTGGATCGAGCAGTACTTC
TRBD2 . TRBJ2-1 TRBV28 CASSRPGTMYNEQFF TGTGCCAGCAGTCGACCGGGGACTATGTACAATGAGCAGTTCTTC
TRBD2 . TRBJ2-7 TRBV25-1 CASKRGTSGTYEQYF TGTGCCAGCAAGAGGGGAACTAGCGGAACCTACGAGCAGTACTTC
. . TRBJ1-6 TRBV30 CAWRPPWSSYNSPLHF TGTGCCTGGAGGCCTCCCTGGAGCTCCTATAATTCACCCCTCCACTTT
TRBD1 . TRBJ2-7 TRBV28 CASSPTGKQYF TGTGCCAGCAGTCCGACAGGGAAACAGTACTTC
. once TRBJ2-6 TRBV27 CASSLVQANVLTF TGTGCCAGCAGTTTGGTACAGGCCAACGTCCTGACTTTC
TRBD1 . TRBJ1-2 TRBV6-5 CASSYSTGEYGYTF TGTGCCAGCAGTTACTCTACAGGGGAGTATGGCTACACCTTC
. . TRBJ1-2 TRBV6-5 CASSYSSARGSYGYTF TGTGCCAGCAGTTACTCGTCGGCGCGGGGGAGTTATGGCTACACCTTC
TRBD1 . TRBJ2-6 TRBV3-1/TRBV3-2 CASRPTRDRAGANVLTF TGTGCCAGCAGACCTACCCGTGACAGGGCTGGGGCCAACGTCCTGACTTTC
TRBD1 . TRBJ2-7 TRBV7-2 CASSLGGQSYEQYF TGTGCCAGCAGCTTAGGGGGACAGAGCTACGAGCAGTACTTC